This TCR beta chain was recovered during a study of cytomegalovirus exposure and HLA in healthy donors. Study-wide context: Inside one of the first data releases sat some 93 million unique TCRs taken from HLA-typed donors. Most donors, just over 80% of 398 genotyped, fell in the Caucasian-associated ancestry cluster.

Study conclusions and caveats: The study found most TCR sequences rare, yet found some public TCRs in many donors.

Healthy people donating bone marrow made up the donors. CDR1 is SGHNT, CDR2 YYREEE, per germline (reference sequence). This CDR3 contains 16 residues. V gave up 0 bases and J gave up 6 bases; unmatched junction bases: 7. Both 60 Vbeta primers and 13 Jbeta primers went into the PCR. Assay used: immunoSEQ multiplex PCR; TCRdb lists only in-frame clones, some missing. Of 90,000 or so clones listed, 78% were seen once; the top ten hold approximately 3%. For this clone: Its antigen is unidentified.

The material sequenced was PBMCs. The TCR originated in a woman in her thirties or forties in good health and CMV-seronegative. The chain carries TRBV5-4 and TRBJ2-2; 8 bases are shared with TRBD1. CDR3 coding DNA: TGTGCCAGCAGCTTGGAACGGCAGACAGGGGCCGGGGAGCTGTTTTTT. Its protein product is CASSLERQTGAGELFF. Drawing the rest from reference TRBV5-4 and TRBJ2-2, the complete variable domain is ETGVTQSPTHLIKTRGQQVTLRCSSQSGHNTVSWYQQALGQGPQFIFQYYREEENGRGNFPPRFSGLQFPNYSSELNVNALELDDSALYLCASSLERQTGAGELFFGEGSRLTVL.